Shown below are 26 T cell receptor beta chains from a single sample sequenced in a study of T cells in Graves' hyperthyroidism and ophthalmopathy. TCR beta CDR3 regions were amplified from RNA. The HTBI primer set was used in a first-round RT-PCR of the TCR CDR3. TCRdb reprocessed the multiplex PCR reads via MiXCR and lists one record per CDR3 protein. The repertoire holds approximately 400,000 distinct CDR3 sequences, with 11% to 15% as singletons. Sequencing was done on a sample of blood. The receptors originated from a man in his fifties or sixties with Graves' ophthalmopathy.

The rearrangement joins TRBV6-5 to TRBJ2-7; 10 bases match TRBD2. This CDR3 contains 17 residues. J lost 7 bases, V lost 2 bases, and 14 bases had no gene match. Germline V lookup: CDR1 MNHEY, CDR2 SVGAGI. The CDR3 DNA reads as TGTGCCAGCAGTTACCACGAAAGAAGCGGGAGGGCTGGTGAGCAGTACTTC. It encodes CASSYHERSGRAGEQYF.

The sample holds many counts of this clonotype. The chain links TRBV13 to TRBJ2-7; the D gene is possibly TRBD2 (6 bases). CDR3 size: 14 residues. Trimming took off 3 bases at V and 4 bases at J, with 13 bases between the two ends. Per the germline V gene, CDR1 is PRHDT and CDR2 is FYEKMQ (reference sequence). The CDR3 nucleotides read TGTGCCAGCAGCTTGGGACTGACGGCATACGAGCAGTACTTC. Translating gives CASSLGLTAYEQYF.

There are a few counts of this clonotype. The chain joins TRBV20-1 to TRBJ1-2; D gene uncertain. CDR3 length: 13 residues. Trimming shortened V by 3 bases and J by 4 bases, and 12 bases separated the two germline ends. Germline V gene sequence: CDR1 DFQATT, CDR2 SNEGSKA (reference sequence). CDR3 residues: CSASKEFGYGYTF. The CDR3 DNA follows: TGCAGTGCTAGCAAGGAATTTGGCTATGGCTACACCTTC.

In its sample, this clonotype was seen a few times. The rearrangement links TRBV7-2 to TRBJ2-7; D is perhaps TRBD2 (6 bases). The CDR3 length is 15 residues. Per germline, CDR1 SGHTA and CDR2 FQGNSA. V was shortened by 1 base and J by 2 bases, with 12 bases between the two germline ends. CDR3 protein: CASSLVSGETYEQYF. CDR3 DNA: TGTGCCAGCAGCTTAGTGTCGGGAGAGACCTACGAGCAGTACTTC.

This clonotype occurred a few times. The chain has TRBV9 and TRBJ1-3, with a possible D match to TRBD1 (6 bases). Germline CDR1 is SGDLS and CDR2 is YYNGEE. The ends were cut back, 0 bases at V and 1 base at J, with 14 bases in the middle. The CDR3 has 17 amino acids. The CDR3: CASSVEAQGMSGNTIYF. DNA of the CDR3: TGTGCCAGCAGCGTAGAAGCGCAGGGGATGTCTGGAAACACCATATATTTT.

In its sample, this clonotype was seen a few times. CDR3 in DNA: TGTGCCAGCAGCCAAGGGCCCACCACAGATACGCAGTATTTT. It encodes CASSQGPTTDTQYF. The gene calls are TRBV4-2 and TRBJ2-3, with D unresolved. Trimming took off 1 base at V and 2 bases at J, with 7 bases between the two ends. CDR1 and CDR2 (germline): LGHNA, YNFKEQ. The CDR3 has 14 amino acids.

This clonotype has a count of ten or more. The V and J genes are TRBV28 and TRBJ2-1, with D perhaps matching TRBD1 or TRBD2 (5 bases each). This CDR3 contains 14 residues. CDR1 and CDR2 (germline): MDHEN, SYDVKM. The V end was cut by 1 base, the J end by 8 bases, with 12 bases between. Written as DNA, the CDR3 is TGTGCCAGCAGTTTATTTTCTAGCAGGGATGAGCAGTTCTTC. Translating it yields CASSLFSSRDEQFF.

This clonotype was observed at least ten times. The chain has TRBV12-3 or TRBV12-4 and TRBJ2-5; D may be TRBD1 (6 bases). The CDR3 covers 15 residues. The V end was cut by 5 bases, the J end by 3 bases, with 16 bases between. Here the CDR3 DNA reads TGTGCCAGCAGTCCGCCCCCCGGACAGAAAGAGACCCAGTACTTC. Encoded protein: CASSPPPGQKETQYF.

This clonotype has ten or more counts. The chain combines TRBV27 with TRBJ2-1, with TRBD2 as a possible D gene (6 bases). V was pared by 7 bases and J by 0 bases, with 13 bases between. This CDR3 has 15 amino acids. Germline assignment: CDR1 MNHEY and CDR2 SMNVEV (reference sequence). The CDR3 DNA follows: TGTGCCAGCACCTGGGGACTTTACTCCTACAATGAGCAGTTCTTC. Encoded protein: CASTWGLYSYNEQFF.

This clonotype appeared many times. This chain joins TRBV9 and TRBJ2-5; 7 bases align to TRBD2. Germline values: CDR1 SGDLS, CDR2 YYNGEE. Unmatched junction bases numbered 7, after V lost 0 bases and J lost 2 bases. This CDR3 region has 16 residues. The CDR3 nucleotides are TGTGCCAGCAGCGTAGCGGCGGGACTACAACAAGAGACCCAGTACTTC. As protein: CASSVAAGLQQETQYF. Supplemented by reference TRBV9 and TRBJ2-5, the full variable domain reads DSGVTQTPKHLITATGQRVTLRCSPRSGDLSVYWYQQSLDQGLQFLIQYYNGEERAKGNILERFSAQQFPDLHSELNLSSLELGDSALYFCASSVAAGLQQETQYFGPGTRLLVL.

This clonotype was counted at least ten times. The rearrangement uses TRBV27 and TRBJ2-1; D possibly matches TRBD1 or TRBD2 (5 bases each). This CDR3 comprises 14 residues. Germline loops: CDR1 MNHEY, CDR2 SMNVEV (reference sequence). Trimming stripped 6 bases from V and 5 bases from J, with 14 bases between. CDR3 in DNA: TGTGCCAGCAGGCCACCGGGACCTCACAATGAGCAGTTCTTC. Its protein is CASRPPGPHNEQFF.

This clonotype appeared many times. The rearrangement uses TRBV5-1 and TRBJ2-1, with TRBD1 matching 7 bases. CDR3 length equals 13 residues. The germline CDR1 and CDR2 sequences are SGHRS and YFSETQ. V lost 2 bases, J lost 9 bases, and 5 bases stayed unmatched. The DNA of the CDR3 is TGCGCCAGCAGCTTAGACAGGGTTTTTGAGCAGTTCTTC. Protein: CASSLDRVFEQFF.

This clonotype was counted between two and nine times. The V call is TRBV4-2, the J call TRBJ2-1; D call uncertain. Germline CDR1 and CDR2: LGHNA and YNFKEQ. Between the trimmed V and J ends, which lost 1 base and 10 bases, there was a span of 11 bases. This CDR3 is 13 amino acids long. The CDR3 spells CASSQVVRAEQFF. CDR3 DNA: TGTGCCAGCAGCCAAGTCGTAAGGGCCGAGCAGTTCTTC.

There are many counts of this clonotype. The gene calls are TRBV7-2 and TRBJ2-7; 10 bases are shared with TRBD2. This CDR3 is built from 17 residues. Unmatched junction bases numbered 10, after V lost 5 bases and J lost 0 bases. CDR1 SGHTA and CDR2 FQGNSA come from the germline V gene. Here the CDR3 reads CASSVNLASGSSYEQYF. The CDR3 nucleotides read TGTGCCAGCAGCGTAAATCTAGCTAGCGGGAGCTCCTACGAGCAGTACTTC.

This clonotype was detected ten times or more. This sequence joins TRBV7-2 and TRBJ1-2, with D possibly matching TRBD1 (5 bases). The CDR3 loop spans 14 amino acids. Germline V gives CDR1 SGHTA, CDR2 FQGNSA. Deletions cut 5 bases from V and 2 bases from J, with 12 bases between. CDR3 sequence (DNA): TGTGCCAGCAGCCAGGGACCGCTAAACTATGGCTACACCTTC. Protein product: CASSQGPLNYGYTF.

The genes are TRBV7-8 and TRBJ2-7; 7 nucleotides align to TRBD2. Per the germline V gene, CDR1 is SGHVS and CDR2 is FQNEAQ. V lost 1 base and J lost 6; bases outside the gene matches: 9. The length of the CDR3 is 15 residues. CDR3 residues: CASSLGLAASGEQYF. The CDR3 region has the DNA TGTGCCAGCAGCTTAGGTCTAGCGGCCTCAGGCGAGCAGTACTTC. The complete variable domain, with remaining parts taken from reference TRBV7-8 and TRBJ2-7, reads GAGVSQSPRYKVAKRGQDVALRCDPISGHVSLFWYQQALGQGPEFLTYFQNEAQLDKSGLPSDRFFAERPEGSVSTLKIQRTQQEDSAVYLCASSLGLAASGEQYFGPGTRLTVT.

The chain carries TRBV12-3 or TRBV12-4 and TRBJ2-2, with TRBD1 identical over 7 bases. This CDR3 is built from 13 residues. The V gene end was trimmed by 5 bases and the J gene end by 6 bases; junction bases not matched to a gene: 3. CDR3 in DNA: TGTGCCAGCAGTCGACAGGGACCCGGGGAGCTGTTTTTT. Its translation: CASSRQGPGELFF.

This clonotype has more than one count but fewer than ten. The chain recombines TRBV11-2 with TRBJ2-5; D is perhaps TRBD1 or TRBD2 (5 bases each). The CDR3 loop spans 15 amino acids. Looked up from germline, CDR1 is SGHAT and CDR2 is FQNNGV. Trimming shortened V by 5 bases and J by 0 bases, and 13 bases separated the two germline ends. CDR3 region: CASSDPGPYQETQYF. CDR3 DNA sequence: TGTGCCAGCAGCGATCCGGGACCATACCAAGAGACCCAGTACTTC. Combining the CDR3 with reference TRBV11-2 and TRBJ2-5 gives the whole variable domain EAGVAQSPRYKIIEKRQSVAFWCNPISGHATLYWYQQILGQGPKLLIQFQNNGVVDDSQLPKDRFSAERLKGVDSTLKIQPAKLEDSAVYLCASSDPGPYQETQYFGPGTRLLVL.

This clonotype was seen many times. This chain connects TRBV11-2 to TRBJ1-5; D gene unclear. Trimming shortened V by 2 bases and J by 2 bases, and 7 bases separated the two germline ends. From germline, CDR1 is SGHAT and CDR2 FQNNGV. This CDR3 spans 14 amino acids. CDR3 nucleotide sequence: TGTGCCAGCAGCTTATACGGCGGCAATCAGCCCCAGCATTTT. As protein: CASSLYGGNQPQHF.

This clonotype was detected ten times or more. The chain has TRBV5-1 and TRBJ2-1; D unclear. This CDR3 has 15 residues. Germline CDR1 and CDR2: SGHRS and YFSETQ. Trimming removed 0 bases from V and 2 bases from J, with 9 bases in between. The CDR3 is CASSLAPGTYNEQFF. The CDR3 DNA sequence: TGCGCCAGCAGCTTGGCCCCAGGCACCTACAATGAGCAGTTCTTC.

This clonotype was seen ten or more times. The chain links TRBV28 to TRBJ2-1; D perhaps matches TRBD2 (6 bases). The length of the CDR3 is 17 residues. Germline V gene lookup returns CDR1 MDHEN and CDR2 SYDVKM. V lost 4 bases and J lost 0, with 16 bases in between. The CDR3 reads CASSSVRASDSYNEQFF. The DNA for the CDR3 is TGTGCCAGCAGTTCGGTTCGTGCTAGCGACTCCTACAATGAGCAGTTCTTC. Variable domain in full (rest from reference TRBV28 and TRBJ2-1): DVKVTQSSRYLVKRTGEKVFLECVQDMDHENMFWYRQDPGLGLRLIYFSYDVKMKEKGDIPEGYSVSREKKERFSLILESASTNQTSMYLCASSSVRASDSYNEQFFGPGTRLTVL.

This clonotype was seen repeatedly, ten times or more. The V and J genes are TRBV11-2 and TRBJ2-5; D is ambiguous. The CDR3 covers 14 residues. V lost 1 base, J lost 1 base, and 7 bases lay in between. Germline V lookup: CDR1 SGHAT, CDR2 FQNNGV. DNA of the CDR3: TGTGCCAGCAGCTTAGTCTCCGCCCAAGAGACCCAGTACTTC. Protein: CASSLVSAQETQYF.

The gene calls are TRBV29-1 and TRBJ1-1, with D maybe TRBD1 (5 bases). The V gene's germline CDR1 is SQVTM and CDR2 ANQGSEA. V dropped 4 bases and J dropped 11 bases, with 11 bases sitting between them. CDR3 length equals 10 residues. The CDR3 DNA follows: TGCAGCGTTGCGGTAGGGGACGCTTTCTTT. It is translated as CSVAVGDAFF.

This clonotype was picked up a small number of times. The rearrangement uses TRBV20-1 and TRBJ1-5; perhaps TRBD1 as D (6 bases). V was shortened by 6 bases and J by 0 bases, with 12 bases between the two germline ends. The germline V gene has CDR1 DFQATT and CDR2 SNEGSKA (reference sequence). The CDR3 is 14 residues long. CDR3 sequence reads: CSAQGRSSNQPQHF. DNA for the CDR3: TGCAGTGCCCAGGGGCGGAGTAGCAATCAGCCCCAGCATTTT.

This clonotype was seen a handful of times. CDR3 nucleotides: TGTGCCAGCAGCTCCCTAACAGGGAGGAACACCGGGGAGCTGTTTTTT. Translation gives CASSSLTGRNTGELFF. This rearrangement joins TRBV6-1 to TRBJ2-2; a possible D gene is TRBD1 (6 bases). The V end was cut by 6 bases, the J end by 1 base, with 15 bases between. The CDR3 has 16 amino acids. Per germline, CDR1 MNHNS and CDR2 SASEGT.

The CDR3, as DNA: TGCAGTGTTCCACCAGGCCCCGGGGCAATCACAGATACGCAGTATTTT. Its translation is CSVPPGPGAITDTQYF. V and J are TRBV20-1 and TRBJ2-3; D is perhaps TRBD1 or TRBD2 (5 bases each). The CDR3 has 16 residues. Trimming stripped 7 bases from V and 2 bases from J, with 22 bases between. CDR1 is DFQATT and CDR2 is SNEGSKA in the germline V gene (reference sequence).